This TCR beta chain was identified in a study of cytomegalovirus exposure and HLA in healthy donors. Study-level background: There were some 410 genotyped donors. Of these, roughly 82% fell in the genetic ancestry cluster associated with self-reported Caucasian donors. Overall study results and limits: Most TCR beta V segments were productive about 87% or about 30% of the time in an earlier analysis.

A multiplex PCR was run with 60 Vbeta primers and 13 Jbeta primers. Measured with immunoSEQ multiplex PCR; TCRdb has only the in-frame clones, and not every one. Here the sample spans some 130,000 clones, 80% to 90% being singletons. A few counts support this clone. Its target is unknown. This CDR3 contains 16 residues. Trimming left V 1 base short and J 2 bases short, with 16 bases between. Germline V gene data show CDR1 as SGHRS and CDR2 as YFSETQ. The chain uses TRBV5-1 and TRBJ2-7; weak D call: TRBD2 (5 bases). This receptor was obtained from a woman in her forties in good health and CMV-seropositive. What was sequenced was PBMCs. The CDR3 loop reads CASSLSPLSVAYEQYF. The DNA of the CDR3 is TGCGCCAGCAGCTTGAGCCCCCTTAGCGTGGCCTACGAGCAGTACTTC.